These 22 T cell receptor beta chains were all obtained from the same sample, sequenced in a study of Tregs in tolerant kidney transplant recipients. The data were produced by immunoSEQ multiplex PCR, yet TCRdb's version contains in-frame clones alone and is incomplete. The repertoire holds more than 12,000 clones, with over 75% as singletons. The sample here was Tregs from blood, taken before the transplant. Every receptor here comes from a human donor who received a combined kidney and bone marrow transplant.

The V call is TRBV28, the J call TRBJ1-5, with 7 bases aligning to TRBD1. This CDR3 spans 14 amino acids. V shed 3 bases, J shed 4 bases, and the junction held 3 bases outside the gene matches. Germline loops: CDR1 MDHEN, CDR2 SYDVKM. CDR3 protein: CASSLTGWNQPQHF. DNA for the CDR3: TGTGCCAGCAGTTTGACAGGGTGGAATCAGCCCCAGCATTTT.

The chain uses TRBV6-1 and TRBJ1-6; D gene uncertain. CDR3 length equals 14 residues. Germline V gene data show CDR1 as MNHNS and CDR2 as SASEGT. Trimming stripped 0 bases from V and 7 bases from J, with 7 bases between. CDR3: CASSEARRNSPLHF. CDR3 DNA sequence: TGTGCCAGCAGTGAAGCGCGTCGGAATTCACCCCTCCACTTT.

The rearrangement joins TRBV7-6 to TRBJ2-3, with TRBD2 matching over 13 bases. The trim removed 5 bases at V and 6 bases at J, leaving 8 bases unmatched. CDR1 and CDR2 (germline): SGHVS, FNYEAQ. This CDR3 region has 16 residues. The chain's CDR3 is CASSRRTSGGLDTQYF. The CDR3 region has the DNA TGTGCCAGCAGCCGTCGGACTAGCGGGGGATTGGATACGCAGTATTTT.

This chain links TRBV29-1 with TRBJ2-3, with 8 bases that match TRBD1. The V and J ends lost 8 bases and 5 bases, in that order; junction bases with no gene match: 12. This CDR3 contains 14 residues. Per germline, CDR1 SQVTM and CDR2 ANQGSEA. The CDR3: CSKGTGPFGDTQYF. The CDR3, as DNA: TGCAGCAAAGGGACAGGACCATTTGGAGATACGCAGTATTTT.

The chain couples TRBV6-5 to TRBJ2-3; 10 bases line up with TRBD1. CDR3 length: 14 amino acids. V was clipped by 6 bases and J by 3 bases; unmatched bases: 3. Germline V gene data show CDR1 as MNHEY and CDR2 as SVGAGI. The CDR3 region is CASRGTGVTDTQYF. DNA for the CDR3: TGTGCCAGCAGGGGGACAGGGGTAACAGATACGCAGTATTTT.

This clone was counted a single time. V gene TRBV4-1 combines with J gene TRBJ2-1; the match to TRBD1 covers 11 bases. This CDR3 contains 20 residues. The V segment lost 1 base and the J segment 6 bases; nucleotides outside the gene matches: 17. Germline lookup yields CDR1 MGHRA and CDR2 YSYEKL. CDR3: CASSQGVLWDRGSTPNEQFF. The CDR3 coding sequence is TGCGCCAGCAGCCAAGGAGTCCTCTGGGACAGGGGGTCGACTCCCAATGAGCAGTTCTTC.

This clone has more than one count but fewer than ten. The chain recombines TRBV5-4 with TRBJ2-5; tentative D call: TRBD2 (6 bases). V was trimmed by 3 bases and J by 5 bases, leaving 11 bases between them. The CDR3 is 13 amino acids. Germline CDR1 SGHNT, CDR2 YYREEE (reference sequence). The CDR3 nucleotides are TGTGCCAGCAGCTGGACCGGAGGGGAGACCCAGTACTTC. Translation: CASSWTGGETQYF.

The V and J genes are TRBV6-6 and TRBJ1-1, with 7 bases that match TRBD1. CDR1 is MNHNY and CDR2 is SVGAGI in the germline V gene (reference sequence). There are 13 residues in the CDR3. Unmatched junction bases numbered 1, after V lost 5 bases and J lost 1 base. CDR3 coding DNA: TGTGCCAGCAGTAGACAGGGGAACACTGAAGCTTTCTTT. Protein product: CASSRQGNTEAFF.

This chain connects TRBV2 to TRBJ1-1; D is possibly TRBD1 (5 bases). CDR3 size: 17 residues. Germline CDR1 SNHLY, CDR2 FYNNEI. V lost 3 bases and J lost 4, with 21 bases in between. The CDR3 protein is CASSESGTARRGTEAFF. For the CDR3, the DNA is TGTGCCAGCAGTGAGTCGGGTACAGCCCGGAGGGGCACTGAAGCTTTCTTT.

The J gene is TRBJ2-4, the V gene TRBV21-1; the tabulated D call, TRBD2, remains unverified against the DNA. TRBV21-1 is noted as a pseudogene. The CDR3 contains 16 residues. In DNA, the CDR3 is TGTGCCAGCAGCATAAAGCATACCCTAGCCAAAAACATTCAGTACTTC. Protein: CASSIKHTLAKNIQYF.

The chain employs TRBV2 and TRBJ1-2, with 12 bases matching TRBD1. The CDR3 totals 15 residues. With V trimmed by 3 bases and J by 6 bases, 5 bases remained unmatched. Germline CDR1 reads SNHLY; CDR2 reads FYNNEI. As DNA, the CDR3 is TGTGCCAGCAGTGACTGGGACAGGGGGCGGGATGGCTACACCTTC. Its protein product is CASSDWDRGRDGYTF.

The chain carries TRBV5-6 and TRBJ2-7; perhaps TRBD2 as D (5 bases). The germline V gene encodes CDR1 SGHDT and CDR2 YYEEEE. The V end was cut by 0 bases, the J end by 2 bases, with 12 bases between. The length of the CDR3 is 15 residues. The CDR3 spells CASSLGSRTAYEQYF. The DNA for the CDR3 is TGTGCCAGCAGCTTGGGTTCAAGGACTGCCTACGAGCAGTACTTC.

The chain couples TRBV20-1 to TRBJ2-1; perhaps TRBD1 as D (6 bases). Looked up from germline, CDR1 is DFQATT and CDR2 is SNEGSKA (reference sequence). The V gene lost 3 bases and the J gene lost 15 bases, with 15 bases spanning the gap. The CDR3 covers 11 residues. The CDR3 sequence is CSARGGDKGFF. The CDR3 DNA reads TGCAGTGCTAGGGGTGGGGACAAAGGGTTCTTC.

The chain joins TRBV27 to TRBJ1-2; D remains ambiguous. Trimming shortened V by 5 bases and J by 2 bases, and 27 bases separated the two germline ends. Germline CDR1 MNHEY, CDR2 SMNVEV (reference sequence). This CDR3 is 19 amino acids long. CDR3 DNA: TGTGCCAGCAGTCCGTTTCCCCTGGTCTGGGGAGGGATAAACTATGGCTACACCTTC. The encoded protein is CASSPFPLVWGGINYGYTF.

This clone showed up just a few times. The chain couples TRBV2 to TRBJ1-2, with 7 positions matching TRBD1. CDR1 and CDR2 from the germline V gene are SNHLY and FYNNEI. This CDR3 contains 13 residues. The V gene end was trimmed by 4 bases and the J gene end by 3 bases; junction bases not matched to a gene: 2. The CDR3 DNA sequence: TGTGCCAGCAGTGGGACAGGAGACTATGGCTACACCTTC. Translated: CASSGTGDYGYTF.

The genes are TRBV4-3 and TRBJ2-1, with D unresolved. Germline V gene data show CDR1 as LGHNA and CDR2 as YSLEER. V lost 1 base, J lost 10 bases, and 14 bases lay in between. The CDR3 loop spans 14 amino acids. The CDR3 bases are TGCGCCAGCAGCCAAGGGCCGTCAGGCTTCGAGCAGTTCTTC. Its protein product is CASSQGPSGFEQFF.

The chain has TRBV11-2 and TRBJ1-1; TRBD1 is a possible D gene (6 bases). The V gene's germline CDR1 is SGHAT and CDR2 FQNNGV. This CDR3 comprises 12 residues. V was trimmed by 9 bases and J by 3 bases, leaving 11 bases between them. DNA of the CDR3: TGTGCCAGTAACAGGGTTGACACTGAAGCTTTCTTT. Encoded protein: CASNRVDTEAFF.

CDR3 bases: TGTGCCAGCAGCGGCGGGAGAACCGGGGAGCTGTTTTTT. Amino acid sequence: CASSGGRTGELFF. The chain is built from TRBV5-4 and TRBJ2-2; 7 bases line up with TRBD2. This CDR3 region has 13 residues. The trim removed 4 bases at V and 5 bases at J, leaving 2 bases unmatched. Per germline, CDR1 SGHNT and CDR2 YYREEE (reference sequence).

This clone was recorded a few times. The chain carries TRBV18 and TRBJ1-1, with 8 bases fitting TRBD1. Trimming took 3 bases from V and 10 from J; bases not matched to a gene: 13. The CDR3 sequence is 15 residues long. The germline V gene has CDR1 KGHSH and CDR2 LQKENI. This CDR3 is CASSPPTGAAAAAFF. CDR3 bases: TGTGCCAGCTCACCCCCGACAGGGGCCGCGGCGGCAGCTTTCTTT.

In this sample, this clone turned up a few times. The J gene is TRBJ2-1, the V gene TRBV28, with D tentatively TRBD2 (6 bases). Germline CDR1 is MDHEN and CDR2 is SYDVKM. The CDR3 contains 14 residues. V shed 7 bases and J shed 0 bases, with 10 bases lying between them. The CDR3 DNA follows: TGTGCCAGCACCCGGGGGAGCTCCTACAATGAGCAGTTCTTC. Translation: CASTRGSSYNEQFF.

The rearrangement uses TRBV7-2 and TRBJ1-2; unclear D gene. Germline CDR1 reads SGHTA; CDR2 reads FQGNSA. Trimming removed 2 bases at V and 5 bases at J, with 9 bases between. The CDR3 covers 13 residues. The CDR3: CASSLLSTYGYTF. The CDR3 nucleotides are TGTGCCAGCAGCTTACTAAGTACTTATGGCTACACCTTC.

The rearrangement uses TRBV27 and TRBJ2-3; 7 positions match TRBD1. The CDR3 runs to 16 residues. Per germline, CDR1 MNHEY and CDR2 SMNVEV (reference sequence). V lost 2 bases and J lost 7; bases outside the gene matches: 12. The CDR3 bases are TGTGCCAGCAGTTTAAGGTTACAGGGGCGCACCTATACGCAGTATTTT. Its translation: CASSLRLQGRTYTQYF.